This TCR beta chain was recorded in a study of monozygotic twins with inflammatory bowel disease. The study, taken as a whole, reports: Among IBD patients, fewer clonotypes were shared with others than among healthy twins, especially with disease activity. The co-twins with IBD showed lower TCRbeta diversity (inverse Simpson) than their healthy siblings. The existence of one strong signal or clonotype linked to IBD lacked support.

As for this clonotype: Antigen unknown.

From its re-call of the 5' RACE reads, TCRdb lists each CDR3 protein once, without DNA. The data include approximately 400,000 distinct CDR3 sequences; the top ten clones carry 2% to 3%. Germline V gene data show CDR1 as SGHDT and CDR2 as YYEEEE. This CDR3 contains 15 residues. This chain links TRBV5-6 with TRBJ2-2; the TCRdb call, TRBD1, lacks DNA for checking. The specimen sequenced was blood. The receptor was derived from a human donor with ulcerative colitis or Crohn's disease, or a healthy co-twin of an affected twin (not recorded which). The CDR3: CASTPSFNIPGELFF.